This T cell receptor (beta chain) appears in the sequencing data of a study of regulatory T cells in long-lasting Graves disease. Findings of the study overall: Whereas about a thousand public clonotypes were shared by new patients, persistent patients shared more, at around 2,700. TRBV28, TRBJ1-2 and TRBJ2-5 were segments that persistent disease favored.

Time point meaning: persistent/refractory GD, antithyroid drugs over 5 years with positive TRAb. RNA isolated from PBMCs was used to make the TCR library. For this clonotype: What it recognizes is unknown.

The authors built TCR beta libraries using iRepertoire HTBI primers and Arm-PCR of CDR3 regions. MiXCR was run by TCRdb on the multiplex PCR reads, yielding one entry per CDR3 protein. The data contain 700,000 or so distinct CDR3 sequences, roughly 30% of them seen just once; the ten biggest clones take up about two fifths. Germline V gene lookup returns CDR1 MGHRA and CDR2 YSYEKL. The CDR3 covers 14 residues. V was shortened by 1 base and J by 4 bases, with 8 bases between the two germline ends. The chain is built from TRBV4-1 and TRBJ1-5; weak D call: TRBD1 (6 bases). Source: peripheral blood mononuclear cells (PBMCs), taken when the disease was refractory, from a patient treated with antithyroid drugs. This sequence was found in a female donor with Graves disease. DNA for the CDR3: TGCGCCAGCAGCCAAGGACAGGATAATCAGCCCCAGCATTTT. As protein: CASSQGQDNQPQHF.